The present TCR beta chain was sequenced within a study of blood T cell repertoires in COVID-19. Living in about 25 US areas, the participants were between roughly 18 and 90 years of age. There are 14 residues in the CDR3. The V gene end was trimmed by 6 bases and the J gene end by 0 bases; junction bases not matched to a gene: 4. Germline V gene data show CDR1 as ENHRY and CDR2 as SYGVKD. In the study's own analysis: Estimation of nucleated cell counts was performed using reference gene primer amplification. Clones were sequenced by immunoSEQ multiplex PCR, and TCRdb holds only the in-frame ones, with some missing. The DNA was the basis for D and trimming; V, J and clone size are from that table. This table has roughly 230,000 clones, roughly 80% appearing once.

V is TRBV10-3 and J is TRBJ1-1, with TRBD1 matching over 7 bases. This TCR derives from a man in his fifties or sixties who had recovered from COVID-19. Sequencing was carried out using PBMCs or T cells enriched from blood (not recorded which). The CDR3 region is CAIRKDRMNTEAFF. In DNA form, the CDR3 reads TGTGCCATCAGAAAGGACAGGATGAACACTGAAGCTTTCTTT.